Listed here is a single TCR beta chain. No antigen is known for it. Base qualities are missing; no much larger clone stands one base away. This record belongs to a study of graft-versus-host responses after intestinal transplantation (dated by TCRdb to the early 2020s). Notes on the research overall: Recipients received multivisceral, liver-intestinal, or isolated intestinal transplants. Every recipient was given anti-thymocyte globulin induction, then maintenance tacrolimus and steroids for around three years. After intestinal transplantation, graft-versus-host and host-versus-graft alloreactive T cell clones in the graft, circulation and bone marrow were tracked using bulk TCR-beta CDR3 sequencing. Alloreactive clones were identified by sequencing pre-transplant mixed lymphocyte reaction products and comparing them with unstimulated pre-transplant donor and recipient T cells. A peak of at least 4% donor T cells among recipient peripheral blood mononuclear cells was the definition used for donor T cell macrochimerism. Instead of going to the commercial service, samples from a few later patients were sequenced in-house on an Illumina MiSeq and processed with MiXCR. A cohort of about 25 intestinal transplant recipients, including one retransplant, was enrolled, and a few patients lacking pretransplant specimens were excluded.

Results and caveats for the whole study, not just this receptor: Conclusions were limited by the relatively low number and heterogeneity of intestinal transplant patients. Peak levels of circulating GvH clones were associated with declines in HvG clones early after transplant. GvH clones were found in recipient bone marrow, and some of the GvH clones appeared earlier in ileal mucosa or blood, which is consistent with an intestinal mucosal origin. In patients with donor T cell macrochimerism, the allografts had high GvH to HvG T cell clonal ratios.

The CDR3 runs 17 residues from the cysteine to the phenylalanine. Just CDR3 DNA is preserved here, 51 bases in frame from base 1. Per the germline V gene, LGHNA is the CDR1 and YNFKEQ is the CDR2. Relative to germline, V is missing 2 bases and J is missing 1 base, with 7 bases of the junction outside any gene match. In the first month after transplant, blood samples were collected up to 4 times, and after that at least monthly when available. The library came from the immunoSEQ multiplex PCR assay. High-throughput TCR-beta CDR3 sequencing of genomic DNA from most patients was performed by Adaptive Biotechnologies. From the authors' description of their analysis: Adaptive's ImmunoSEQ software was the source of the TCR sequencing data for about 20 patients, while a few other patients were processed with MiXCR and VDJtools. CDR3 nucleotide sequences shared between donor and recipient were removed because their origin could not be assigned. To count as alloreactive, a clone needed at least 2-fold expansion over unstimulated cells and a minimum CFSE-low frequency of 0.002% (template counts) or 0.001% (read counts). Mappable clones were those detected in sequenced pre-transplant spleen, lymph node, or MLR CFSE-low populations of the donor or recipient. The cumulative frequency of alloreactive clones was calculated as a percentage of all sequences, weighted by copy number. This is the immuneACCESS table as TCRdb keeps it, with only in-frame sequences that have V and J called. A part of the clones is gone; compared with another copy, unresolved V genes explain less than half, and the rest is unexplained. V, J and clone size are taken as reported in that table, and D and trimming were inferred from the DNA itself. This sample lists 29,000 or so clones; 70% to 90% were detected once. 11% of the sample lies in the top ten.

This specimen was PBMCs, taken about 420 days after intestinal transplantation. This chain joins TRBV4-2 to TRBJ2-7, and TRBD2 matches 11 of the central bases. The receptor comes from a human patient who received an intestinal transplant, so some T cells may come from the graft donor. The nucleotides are TGTGCCAGCAGCCAAACGTCTGGGACTAGCGGTTCCTACGAGCAGTACTTC. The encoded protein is CASSQTSGTSGSYEQYF.